This T cell receptor (beta chain) was captured by sequencing in a study of molecular identifiers for immune sequencing clone quantification. Germline loops: CDR1 LNHDA, CDR2 SQIVND (reference sequence). This CDR3 spans 15 amino acids. V lost 3 bases, J lost 7 bases, and 6 bases stayed unmatched. TCRdb analysed the PCR reads with MiXCR anew, one entry per CDR3 protein. The profile shows approximately 680,000 distinct CDR3 sequences, less than 30% of them singletons. This TCR was recovered from a human donor in good health. Some libraries in this study had Jurkat cell RNA spiked in. The chain is built from TRBV19 and TRBJ2-3, with TRBD2 identical over 11 bases. The sequenced sample consisted of naive CD8+ T cells from blood, with Jurkat cell RNA spiked in. Noted subset: FACS-sorted CD8+CD4-CCR7+CD45RA+ naive T cells. The CDR3 DNA sequence: TGTGCCAGTAGTATTACTAGCGGGAGTTTAAATACGCAGTATTTT. Its protein product is CASSITSGSLNTQYF.